This T cell receptor beta chain was obtained from a study of blood T cell repertoires in COVID-19. For the study at large: COVID-19 samples from acute and convalescent phases originated in the United States, Italy and Spain. The cDNA or gDNA used as material had been derived from T cells, B-cell-depleted T cells, or PBMCs.

Unmatched junction bases numbered 5, after V lost 4 bases and J lost 2 bases. Germline CDR1 is SGHRS and CDR2 is YFSETQ. CDR3 length equals 15 residues. Produced via immunoSEQ multiplex PCR; TCRdb's table is partial and in-frame only. Found here are fewer than 300,000 clones, roughly 90% of them singletons; the top ten hold 2% to 2.5%. The TCR comes from a woman younger than 45 with COVID-19, enrolled during active disease. The source material was peripheral blood. The V gene is TRBV5-1, the J gene TRBJ2-1; the match to TRBD1 covers 8 bases. Here the CDR3 DNA reads TGCGCCAGCAGCCCTGGGACAGGCCCCTACAATGAGCAGTTCTTC. Amino acid sequence: CASSPGTGPYNEQFF.